What follows are 20 T cell receptor beta chains derived from one specimen sequenced in a study of blood T cell repertoires in COVID-19. TCRdb's table, derived via immunoSEQ multiplex PCR, lists solely in-frame clones and lacks some. Of more than 200,000 clones in the sample, 75% to 90% were seen once. Sequenced input: peripheral blood. The receptors were sampled from a man aged 25-40 years with COVID-19, enrolled during active disease.

The CDR3 reads CASSDPSGRWYEQYF. In DNA, the CDR3 is TGTGCCAGCAGTGACCCTAGCGGGAGGTGGTACGAGCAGTACTTC. The rearrangement uses TRBV27 and TRBJ2-7; 11 positions match TRBD2. CDR1 and CDR2 (germline): MNHEY, SMNVEV (reference sequence). This CDR3 region has 15 residues. V gave up 5 bases and J gave up 4 bases; unmatched junction bases: 7.

This chain joins TRBV21-1 and TRBJ1-1. TRBV21-1 is deemed a pseudogene. This CDR3 has 16 residues. The CDR3 loop is CASSKPRVESNTEAFF. The CDR3 nucleotides read TGTGCCAGCAGCAAACCCCGGGTGGAGTCGAACACTGAAGCTTTCTTT.

The chain employs TRBV27 and TRBJ1-4, with TRBD1 identical over 7 bases. The CDR3 extends over 15 amino acids. Germline values: CDR1 MNHEY, CDR2 SMNVEV (reference sequence). With V trimmed by 1 base and J by 8 bases, 7 bases remained unmatched. Here the CDR3 reads CASSLLSQGQEKLFF. In DNA form, the CDR3 reads TGTGCCAGCAGTTTATTGTCACAGGGGCAGGAAAAACTGTTTTTT.

The rearrangement links TRBV27 to TRBJ2-3; a possible D gene is TRBD1 (7 bases). Germline loops: CDR1 MNHEY, CDR2 SMNVEV (reference sequence). The CDR3 totals 16 residues. V lost 6 bases to trimming and J lost 9 bases, with 25 bases between them. The CDR3 protein is CASRRDGSGGFFTQYF. The CDR3 DNA reads TGTGCCAGCAGACGGGACGGCTCAGGGGGGTTTTTCACGCAGTATTTT.

The chain employs TRBV10-3 and TRBJ2-6; tentative D call: TRBD2 (5 bases). The CDR3 sequence is 15 residues long. V was trimmed by 11 bases and J by 1 base, leaving 15 bases between them. Germline V CDR1 and CDR2: ENHRY, SYGVKD. CDR3 nucleotide sequence: TGTGCCTCCGGAGGCCCTCGGTCTGGGGCCAACGTCCTGACTTTC. Translating it yields CASGGPRSGANVLTF.

The chain joins TRBV11-2 to TRBJ2-2; maybe TRBD2 (7 bases). The V gene lost 2 bases and the J gene lost 4 bases, with 14 bases spanning the gap. The CDR3 spans 16 residues. Germline V CDR1 and CDR2: SGHAT, FQNNGV. This chain's CDR3 is CASSLRGARGTGELFF. CDR3 DNA sequence: TGTGCCAGCAGCTTACGGGGGGCGCGGGGCACCGGGGAGCTGTTTTTT.

The chain carries TRBV7-9 and TRBJ1-4; D call uncertain. Germline V gene sequence: CDR1 SEHNR, CDR2 FQNEAQ (reference sequence). V lost 2 bases, J lost 1 base, and 8 bases lay in between. CDR3 length: 15 amino acids. CDR3 region: CASSLHAGTNEKLFF. The CDR3 DNA is TGTGCCAGCAGCTTACACGCGGGAACTAATGAAAAACTGTTTTTT. The entire variable domain, with the rest obtained from reference TRBV7-9 and TRBJ1-4, is as follows: DTGVSQNPRHKITKRGQNVTFRCDPISEHNRLYWYRQTLGQGPEFLTYFQNEAQLEKSRLLSDRFSAERPKGSFSTLEIQRTEQGDSAMYLCASSLHAGTNEKLFFGSGTQLSVL.

CDR3 DNA: TGTGCCACCAGCAGAAGCCGACACGGGACAGGCGGGTACAATCAGCCCCAGCATTTT. It translates to CATSRSRHGTGGYNQPQHF. The V call is TRBV15, the J call TRBJ1-5; TRBD1 matches at 8 bases. The CDR3 has 19 residues. V gave up 2 bases and J gave up 3 bases; unmatched junction bases: 15. The germline V gene encodes CDR1 LNHNV and CDR2 YYDKDF (reference sequence).

This clone was seen more than once but under ten times. The J gene is TRBJ2-1, the V gene TRBV7-8, with 8 bases aligning to TRBD2. The CDR3 is 15 amino acids. V lost 10 bases and J lost 6; bases outside the gene matches: 14. Germline assignment: CDR1 SGHVS and CDR2 FQNEAQ. The DNA for the CDR3 is TGTGCCACCAGGGAATCGGAGCGGGAGATCAATGAGCAGTTCTTC. This codes for CATRESEREINEQFF.

The chain joins TRBV2 to TRBJ1-1; D is possibly TRBD1 (5 bases). Trimming left V 7 bases short and J 3 bases short, with 12 bases between. CDR1 SNHLY and CDR2 FYNNEI come from the germline V gene. This CDR3 comprises 13 residues. The CDR3 region is CASKGRVDTEAFF. CDR3 coding DNA: TGTGCCAGCAAGGGCAGGGTGGACACTGAAGCTTTCTTT.

V and J are TRBV14 and TRBJ2-7; D is perhaps TRBD2 (6 bases). This CDR3 spans 15 amino acids. Germline CDR1 reads SGHDN; CDR2 reads FVKESK. Trimming cost V 0 bases and J 5 bases, with 14 bases left between them. The CDR3, as DNA: TGTGCCAGCAGCCAAGACGTGGCGGAGGGAGACGAGCAGTACTTC. Its translation: CASSQDVAEGDEQYF.

This clone was seen just once. The chain is built from TRBV7-3 and TRBJ2-1; a possible D gene is TRBD2 (5 bases). The CDR3 runs 15 residues. Germline CDR1 SGHTA, CDR2 FQGTGA. The V gene lost 4 bases and the J gene lost 5 bases, with 15 bases spanning the gap. CDR3 residues: CASSSPPTRDNEQFF. The DNA of the CDR3 is TGTGCCAGCAGCTCCCCCCCTACTAGAGACAATGAGCAGTTCTTC. The full variable domain, in which reference TRBV7-3 and TRBJ2-1 provide the parts outside the CDR3, is GAGVSQTPSNKVTEKGKYVELRCDPISGHTALYWYRQSLGQGPEFLIYFQGTGAADDSGLPNDRFFAVRPEGSVSTLKIQRTERGDSAVYLCASSSPPTRDNEQFFGPGTRLTVL.

The genes are TRBV12-3 or TRBV12-4 and TRBJ1-6, with 8 nucleotides matching TRBD1. The CDR3 sequence is 13 residues long. Trimming at V came to 3 bases and at J to 10 bases, leaving 2 bases not matched to a gene. CDR3 region: CASSFTGGSPLHF. CDR3 DNA: TGTGCCAGCAGTTTTACAGGGGGATCACCCCTCCACTTT.

The chain couples TRBV28 to TRBJ1-5; 10 nucleotides match TRBD1. Germline trimming cut 4 bases from V and 1 base from J; bases unmatched to any gene: 4. This CDR3 is 16 amino acids long. CDR1 is MDHEN, CDR2 SYDVKM, per germline. The CDR3 coding sequence is TGTGCCAGCAGTTCACCGGGACAGGGGAGCAATCAGCCCCAGCATTTT. Its protein is CASSSPGQGSNQPQHF. Using reference TRBV28 and TRBJ1-5 for the parts outside the CDR3, the full variable domain is DVKVTQSSRYLVKRTGEKVFLECVQDMDHENMFWYRQDPGLGLRLIYFSYDVKMKEKGDIPEGYSVSREKKERFSLILESASTNQTSMYLCASSSPGQGSNQPQHFGDGTRLSIL.

This rearrangement joins TRBV7-2 to TRBJ2-1; TRBD1 matches 11 bases. The CDR3 sequence is 14 residues long. From germline, CDR1 is SGHTA and CDR2 FQGNSA. With V trimmed by 5 bases and J by 6 bases, 3 bases remained unmatched. CDR3 DNA: TGTGCCAGCAGCGGGGACAGGGGGTTCAATGAGCAGTTCTTC. Its translation is CASSGDRGFNEQFF.

The chain joins TRBV30 to TRBJ1-2, with TRBD1 as a possible D gene (5 bases). Germline lookup yields CDR1 GTSNPN and CDR2 SVGIG (reference sequence). The CDR3 is 14 residues long. Trimming pared 0 bases from V and 8 bases from J, leaving 16 bases between. This CDR3 is CAWSVMGRAGGYTF. The CDR3 DNA sequence: TGTGCCTGGAGTGTAATGGGCAGGGCCGGGGGCTACACCTTC.

The chain couples TRBV6-5 to TRBJ2-7; D is possibly TRBD1 (5 bases). Between the trimmed V and J ends, which lost 5 bases and 4 bases, there was a span of 12 bases. Germline CDR1 MNHEY, CDR2 SVGAGI. The CDR3 contains 13 residues. In nucleotides, the CDR3 is TGTGCCAGCAGTAAACAGGTAGTGTACGAGCAGTACTTC. Its protein product is CASSKQVVYEQYF.

The chain is built from TRBV7-2 and TRBJ2-4; 12 bases are a match to TRBD2. The CDR3 runs to 19 residues. Per germline, CDR1 SGHTA and CDR2 FQGNSA. Germline trimming cut 1 base from V and 0 bases from J; bases unmatched to any gene: 7. The CDR3 loop is CASSLDWTSGTLAKNIQYF. CDR3 sequence (DNA): TGTGCCAGCAGCTTAGATTGGACTAGCGGGACACTAGCCAAAAACATTCAGTACTTC.

The chain combines TRBV7-8 with TRBJ1-2; the D is unclear. CDR1 and CDR2 (germline): SGHVS, FQNEAQ. The CDR3 consists of 12 residues. Trimming stripped 3 bases from V and 1 base from J, with 3 bases between. As DNA, the CDR3 is TGTGCCAGCAGCTTGAGTAACTATGGCTACACCTTC. The encoded protein is CASSLSNYGYTF.

This clone showed up just a few times. V and J are TRBV24-1 and TRBJ1-4; D is unclear. Looked up from germline, CDR1 is KGHDR and CDR2 is SFDVKD. The CDR3 covers 13 residues. V gave up 7 bases and J gave up 6 bases, with 11 bases separating them. The CDR3 DNA follows: TGTGCCACCAGCGGGGTTTTGGATGAAAAACTGTTTTTT. It encodes CATSGVLDEKLFF.